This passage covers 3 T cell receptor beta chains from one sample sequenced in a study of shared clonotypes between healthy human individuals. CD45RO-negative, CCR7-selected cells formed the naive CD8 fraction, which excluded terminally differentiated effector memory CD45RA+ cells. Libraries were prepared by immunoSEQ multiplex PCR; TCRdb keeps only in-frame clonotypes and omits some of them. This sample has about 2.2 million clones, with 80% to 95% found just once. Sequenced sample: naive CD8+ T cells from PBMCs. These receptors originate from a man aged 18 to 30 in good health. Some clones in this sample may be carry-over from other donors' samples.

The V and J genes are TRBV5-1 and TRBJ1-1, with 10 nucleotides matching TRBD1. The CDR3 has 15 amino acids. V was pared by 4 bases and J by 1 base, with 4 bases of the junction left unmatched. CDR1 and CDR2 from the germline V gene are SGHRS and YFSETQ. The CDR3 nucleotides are TGCGCCAGCAGCCCTTGGACAGGGGGGAACACTGAAGCTTTCTTT. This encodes CASSPWTGGNTEAFF.

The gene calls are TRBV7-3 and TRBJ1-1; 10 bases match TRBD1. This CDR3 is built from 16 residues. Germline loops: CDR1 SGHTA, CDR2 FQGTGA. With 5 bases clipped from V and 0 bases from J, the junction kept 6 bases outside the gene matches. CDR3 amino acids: CASSQGTGAMNTEAFF. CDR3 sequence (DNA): TGTGCCAGCAGCCAAGGGACAGGGGCGATGAACACTGAAGCTTTCTTT.

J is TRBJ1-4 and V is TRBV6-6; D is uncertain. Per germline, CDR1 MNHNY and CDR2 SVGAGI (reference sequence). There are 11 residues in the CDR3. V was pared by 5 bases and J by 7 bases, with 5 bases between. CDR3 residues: CASSTGEKLFF. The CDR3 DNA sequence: TGTGCCAGCAGTACGGGTGAAAAACTGTTTTTT.